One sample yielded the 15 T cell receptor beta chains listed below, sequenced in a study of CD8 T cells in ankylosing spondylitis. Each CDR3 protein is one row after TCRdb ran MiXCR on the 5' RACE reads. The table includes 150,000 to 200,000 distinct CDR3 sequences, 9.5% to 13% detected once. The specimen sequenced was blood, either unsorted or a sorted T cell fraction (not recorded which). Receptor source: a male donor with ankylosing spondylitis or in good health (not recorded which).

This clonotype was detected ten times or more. CDR3 residues: CASSLGGSSSYEQYF. DNA of the CDR3: TGTGCCAGCAGTTTGGGCGGGTCGAGCTCCTACGAGCAGTACTTC. The V and J genes are TRBV12-3 or TRBV12-4 and TRBJ2-7, with D possibly being TRBD2 (5 bases). V lost 3 bases, J lost 0 bases, and 12 bases lay in between. The CDR3 is 15 residues long.

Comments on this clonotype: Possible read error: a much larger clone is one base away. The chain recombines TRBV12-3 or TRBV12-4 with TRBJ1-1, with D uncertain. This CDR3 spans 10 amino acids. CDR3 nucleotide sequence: TGTGCCAGCCTCCCAGATGAAGCTGTCTTT. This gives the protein CASLPDEAVF.

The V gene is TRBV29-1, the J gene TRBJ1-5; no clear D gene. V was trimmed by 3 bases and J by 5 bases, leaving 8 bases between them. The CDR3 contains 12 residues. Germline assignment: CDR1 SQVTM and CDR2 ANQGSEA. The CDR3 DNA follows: TGCAGCGTTGAGGAGGAAGATCAGCCCCAGCATTTT. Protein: CSVEEEDQPQHF.

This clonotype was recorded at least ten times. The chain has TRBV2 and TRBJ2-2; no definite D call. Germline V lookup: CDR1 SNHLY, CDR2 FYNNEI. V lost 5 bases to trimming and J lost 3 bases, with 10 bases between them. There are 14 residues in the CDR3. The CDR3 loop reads CASSYWSYTGELFF. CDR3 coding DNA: TGTGCCAGCAGTTATTGGAGTTACACCGGGGAGCTGTTTTTT.

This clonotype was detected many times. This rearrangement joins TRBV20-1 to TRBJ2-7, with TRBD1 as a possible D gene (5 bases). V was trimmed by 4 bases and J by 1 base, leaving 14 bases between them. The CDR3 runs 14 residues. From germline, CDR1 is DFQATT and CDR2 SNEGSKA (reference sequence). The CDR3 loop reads CSAIPQDGSYEQYF. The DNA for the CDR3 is TGCAGTGCTATCCCACAGGACGGTTCCTACGAGCAGTACTTC.

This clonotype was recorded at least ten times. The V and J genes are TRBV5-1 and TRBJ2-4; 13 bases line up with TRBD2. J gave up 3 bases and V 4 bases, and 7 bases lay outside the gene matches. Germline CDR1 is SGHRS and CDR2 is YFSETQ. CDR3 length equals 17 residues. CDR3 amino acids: CASSMTSGRMSKNIQYF. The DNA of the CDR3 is TGCGCCAGCAGCATGACTAGCGGGAGGATGAGCAAAAACATTCAGTACTTC.

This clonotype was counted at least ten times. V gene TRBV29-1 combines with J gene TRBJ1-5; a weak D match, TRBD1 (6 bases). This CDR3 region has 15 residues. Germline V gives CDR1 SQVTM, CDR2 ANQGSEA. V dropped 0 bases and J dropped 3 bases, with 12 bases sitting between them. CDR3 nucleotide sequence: TGCAGCGTTGAAGAGAACAGGGATAACAATCAGCCCCAGCATTTT. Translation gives CSVEENRDNNQPQHF.

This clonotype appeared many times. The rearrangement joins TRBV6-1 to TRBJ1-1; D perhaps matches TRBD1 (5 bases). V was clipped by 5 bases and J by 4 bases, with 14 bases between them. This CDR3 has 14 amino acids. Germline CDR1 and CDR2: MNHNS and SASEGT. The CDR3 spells CASSRGIMGTEAFF. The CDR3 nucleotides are TGTGCCAGCAGTCGGGGGATTATGGGCACTGAAGCTTTCTTT.

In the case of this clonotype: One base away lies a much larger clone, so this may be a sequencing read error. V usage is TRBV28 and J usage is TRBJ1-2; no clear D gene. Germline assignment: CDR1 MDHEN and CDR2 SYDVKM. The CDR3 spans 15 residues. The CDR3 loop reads CASSPIFSTNYGYAF. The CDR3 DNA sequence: TGTGCCAGCAGTCCCATTTTCTCAACTAACTATGGCTACGCCTTC.

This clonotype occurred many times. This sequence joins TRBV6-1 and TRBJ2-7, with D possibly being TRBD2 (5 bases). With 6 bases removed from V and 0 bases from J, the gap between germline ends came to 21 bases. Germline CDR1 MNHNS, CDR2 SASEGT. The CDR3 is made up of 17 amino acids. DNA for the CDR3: TGTGCCAGCAGGGGAATCCAACGGGGTGCTTCCTCCTACGAGCAGTACTTC. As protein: CASRGIQRGASSYEQYF.

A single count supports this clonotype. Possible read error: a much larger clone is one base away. The CDR3 DNA reads TGCGCCAGCAGCTCCCTCACAGATACGCAGTATTTT. It yields the protein CASSSLTDTQYF. The rearrangement uses TRBV5-1 and TRBJ2-3; D not resolved. This CDR3 spans 12 amino acids. The V gene's germline CDR1 is SGHRS and CDR2 YFSETQ. V shed 3 bases and J shed 2 bases, with 4 bases lying between them.

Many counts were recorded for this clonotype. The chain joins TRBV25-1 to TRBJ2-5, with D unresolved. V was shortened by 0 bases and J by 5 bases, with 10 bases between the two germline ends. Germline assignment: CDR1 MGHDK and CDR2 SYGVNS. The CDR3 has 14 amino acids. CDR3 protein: CASSEYGRWETQYF. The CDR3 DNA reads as TGTGCCAGCAGTGAATACGGACGGTGGGAGACCCAGTACTTC.

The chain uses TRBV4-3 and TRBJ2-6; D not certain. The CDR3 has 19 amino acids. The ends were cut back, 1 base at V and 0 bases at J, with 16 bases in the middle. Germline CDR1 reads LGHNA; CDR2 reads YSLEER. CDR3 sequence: CASSQVFTAEISGANVLTF. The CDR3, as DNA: TGCGCCAGCAGCCAAGTTTTTACGGCAGAAATCTCTGGGGCCAACGTCCTGACTTTC.

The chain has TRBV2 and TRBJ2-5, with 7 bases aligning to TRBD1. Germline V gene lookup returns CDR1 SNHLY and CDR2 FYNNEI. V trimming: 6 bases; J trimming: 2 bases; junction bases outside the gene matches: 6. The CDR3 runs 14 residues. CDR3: CASRRDRTQETQYF. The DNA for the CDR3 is TGTGCCAGCAGAAGGGACAGAACACAAGAGACCCAGTACTTC. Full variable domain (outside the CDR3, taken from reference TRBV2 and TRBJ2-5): EPEVTQTPSHQVTQMGQEVILRCVPISNHLYFYWYRQILGQKVEFLVSFYNNEISEKSEIFDDQFSVERPDGSNFTLKIRSTKLEDSAMYFCASRRDRTQETQYFGPGTRLLVL.

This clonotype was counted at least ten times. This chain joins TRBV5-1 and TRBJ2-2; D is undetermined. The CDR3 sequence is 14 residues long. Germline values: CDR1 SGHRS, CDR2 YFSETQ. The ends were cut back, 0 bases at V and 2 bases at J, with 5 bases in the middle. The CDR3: CASSLGTNTGELFF. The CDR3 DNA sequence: TGCGCCAGCAGCTTGGGCACTAACACCGGGGAGCTGTTTTTT.